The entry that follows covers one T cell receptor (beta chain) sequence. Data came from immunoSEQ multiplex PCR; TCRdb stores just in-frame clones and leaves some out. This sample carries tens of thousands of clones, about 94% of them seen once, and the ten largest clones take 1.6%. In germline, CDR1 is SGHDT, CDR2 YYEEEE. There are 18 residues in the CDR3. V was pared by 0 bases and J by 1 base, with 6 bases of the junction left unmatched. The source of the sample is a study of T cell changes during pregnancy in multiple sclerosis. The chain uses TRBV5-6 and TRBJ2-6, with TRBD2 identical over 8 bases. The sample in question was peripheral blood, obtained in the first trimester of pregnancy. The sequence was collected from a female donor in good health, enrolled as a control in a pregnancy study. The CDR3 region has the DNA TGTGCCAGCAGCTTGGGCGGGGGACTAGGATCTGGGGCCAACGTCCTGACTTTC. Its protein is CASSLGGGLGSGANVLTF. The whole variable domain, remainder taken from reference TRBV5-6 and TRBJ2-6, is DAGVTQSPTHLIKTRGQQVTLRCSPKSGHDTVSWYQQALGQGPQFIFQYYEEEERQRGNFPDRFSGHQFPNYSSELNVNALLLGDSALYLCASSLGGGLGSGANVLTFGAGSRLTVL.